Listed below are T cell receptor beta chains from one sample, sequenced in a study of PD-L1 blockade in urothelial cancer. Sequencing was performed with immunoSEQ multiplex PCR; in TCRdb, only in-frame clones are kept and a portion is missing. The data contain 40,000 to 50,000 clones, roughly four fifths of them singletons. Sequencing used PBMCs, obtained around atezolizumab (anti-PD-L1) treatment. Source of these receptors: a man aged 55 to 70 with urothelial cancer. Both conserved end residues are part of each CDR3.

j_gene: TRBJ2-2
v_gene: TRBV11-2
CDR3aa: CASRRTGGTGELFF

j_gene: TRBJ1-1
v_gene: TRBV29-1
CDR3aa: CSVGGTGGNTEAFF

j_gene: TRBJ1-5
v_gene: TRBV19
CDR3aa: CASRNRSINQPQHF

j_gene: TRBJ2-1
v_gene: TRBV4-2
CDR3aa: CASSQAGTGGINEQFF

j_gene: TRBJ2-3
v_gene: TRBV29-1
CDR3aa: CSVRQGDPTDTQYF

j_gene: TRBJ1-1
v_gene: TRBV25-1
CDR3aa: CASSESARVNTEAFF

j_gene: TRBJ2-3
v_gene: TRBV5-1
CDR3aa: CASSSAASGTDTQYF

j_gene: TRBJ2-7
v_gene: TRBV6-1
CDR3aa: CASNQGEQYF

j_gene: TRBJ1-1
v_gene: TRBV5-4
CDR3aa: CASSLDRGTEAFF

j_gene: TRBJ1-5
v_gene: TRBV7-2
CDR3aa: CASSDGTGGHNQPQHF

j_gene: TRBJ1-1
v_gene: TRBV28
CDR3aa: CASTQGVYTEAFF

j_gene: TRBJ2-1
v_gene: TRBV19
CDR3aa: CASSRPGLAGNEQFF

j_gene: TRBJ2-5
v_gene: TRBV19
CDR3aa: CASTMGRGETQYF

j_gene: TRBJ1-1
v_gene: TRBV2
CDR3aa: CASSVKSFSTANTEAFF

j_gene: TRBJ2-3
v_gene: TRBV7-2
CDR3aa: CASNRDYTDTQYF

j_gene: TRBJ2-3
v_gene: TRBV28
CDR3aa: CASRRTGGPDTQYF

j_gene: TRBJ1-1
v_gene: TRBV7-2
CDR3aa: CASSWTGNTEAFF

j_gene: TRBJ2-3
v_gene: TRBV7-2
CDR3aa: CASSARAGLEDTQYF

j_gene: TRBJ1-2
v_gene: TRBV19
CDR3aa: CASTPGARSIYGYTF

j_gene: TRBJ1-4
v_gene: TRBV4-1
CDR3aa: CASTDRATNEKLFF

j_gene: TRBJ1-2
v_gene: TRBV5-1
CDR3aa: CASSKVLDFGYTF

j_gene: TRBJ1-5
v_gene: TRBV28
CDR3aa: CASSLLPNSNQPQHF

j_gene: TRBJ2-7
v_gene: TRBV5-1
CDR3aa: CASSDGLAGVDEQYF

j_gene: TRBJ1-2
v_gene: TRBV13
CDR3aa: CASSPGQGASGYTF

j_gene: TRBJ1-5
v_gene: TRBV28
CDR3aa: CASREGTVDNQPQHF

j_gene: TRBJ1-5
v_gene: TRBV5-1
CDR3aa: CASSLGLTGSGQPQHF

j_gene: TRBJ1-3
v_gene: TRBV5-1
CDR3aa: CASSLEIGNTIYF

j_gene: TRBJ2-7
v_gene: TRBV29-1
CDR3aa: CSVVPTGLYEQYF

j_gene: TRBJ1-3
v_gene: TRBV18
CDR3aa: CASSRGQSYSGNTIYF

j_gene: TRBJ1-1
v_gene: TRBV5-4
CDR3aa: CASSFGGMNTEAFF

j_gene: TRBJ2-1
v_gene: TRBV28
CDR3aa: CASSSGTRSYNEQFF

j_gene: TRBJ2-7
v_gene: TRBV29-1
CDR3aa: CSVKSTGVGYEQYF

j_gene: TRBJ2-5
v_gene: TRBV7-2
CDR3aa: CASSLEESRGGTQYF

j_gene: TRBJ1-5
v_gene: TRBV5-8
CDR3aa: CASSQGQGNQPQHF

j_gene: TRBJ1-1
v_gene: TRBV28
CDR3aa: CASSSTGKNTEAFF

j_gene: TRBJ1-6
v_gene: TRBV28
CDR3aa: CASSLTTLHF

j_gene: TRBJ2-7
v_gene: TRBV4-3
CDR3aa: CASSQGGLAGRYEQYF

j_gene: TRBJ2-7
v_gene: TRBV9
CDR3aa: CASGSTYEQYF

j_gene: TRBJ1-6
v_gene: TRBV5-8
CDR3aa: CASSLAGGHNSPLHF

j_gene: TRBJ2-1
v_gene: TRBV30
CDR3aa: CARGAIVGNEQFF

j_gene: TRBJ2-2
v_gene: TRBV13
CDR3aa: CASSFRGRITGELFF

j_gene: TRBJ1-3
v_gene: TRBV6-1
CDR3aa: CASSGIQGGGNTIYF

j_gene: TRBJ1-1
v_gene: TRBV6-5
CDR3aa: CASSYSKVAVEAFF

j_gene: TRBJ2-7
v_gene: TRBV27
CDR3aa: CASSTLTSHNSYEQYF

j_gene: TRBJ1-1
v_gene: TRBV6-6
CDR3aa: CASNMNTEAFF

j_gene: TRBJ2-5
v_gene: TRBV5-1
CDR3aa: CASSSRGQGYQETQYF

j_gene: TRBJ1-5
v_gene: TRBV6-1
CDR3aa: CASSELGAQPQHF

j_gene: TRBJ1-1
v_gene: TRBV9
CDR3aa: CASSVYTDTEAFF

j_gene: TRBJ1-1
v_gene: TRBV19
CDR3aa: CASTRRGQSLNTEAFF

j_gene: TRBJ2-2
v_gene: TRBV10-3
CDR3aa: CAISDPWGSGNENTGELFF

j_gene: TRBJ2-1
v_gene: TRBV27
CDR3aa: CASSLGREGRYNEQFF

j_gene: TRBJ2-2
v_gene: TRBV11-2
CDR3aa: CASIPRRSGGENTGELFF

j_gene: TRBJ2-7
v_gene: TRBV7-8
CDR3aa: CASSLSSGGAYEQYF

j_gene: TRBJ2-5
v_gene: TRBV6-1
CDR3aa: CASSETGDQETQYF

j_gene: TRBJ1-2
v_gene: TRBV28
CDR3aa: CASRSITTGINYGYTF

j_gene: TRBJ2-3
v_gene: TRBV19
CDR3aa: CASSTTPGPTLRGTDTQYF

j_gene: TRBJ2-5
v_gene: TRBV5-1
CDR3aa: CASSLGNLETQYF